A selection of T cell receptor beta chains follows, all from one sample in a study of blood T cell repertoires in COVID-19. Data came from immunoSEQ multiplex PCR; TCRdb stores just in-frame clones and leaves some out. The sample has around 460,000 clones; 70% to 90% are singletons. Specimen: peripheral blood. Receptors originate from a man between 18 and 29 years old with COVID-19, enrolled during active disease. The conserved cysteine and the conserved F or W are not part of the CDR3 here. Each record gives: V gene, J gene, CDR3 protein.

V gene: TRBV9; J gene: TRBJ2-7; CDR3 protein: ASSVVESSYEQY
V gene: TRBV15; J gene: TRBJ1-6; CDR3 protein: ATSWERNSPLH
V gene: TRBV5-4; J gene: TRBJ2-3; CDR3 protein: ASSSHPGLAGGLGTDTQY
V gene: TRBV7-8; J gene: TRBJ1-1; CDR3 protein: ASSVRQGVMNTEAF
V gene: TRBV5-6; J gene: TRBJ2-7; CDR3 protein: ASSLPRTSGRASEQY
V gene: TRBV7-9; J gene: TRBJ1-5; CDR3 protein: ASSPGVSNQPQH
V gene: TRBV3-1/TRBV3-2; J gene: TRBJ2-2; CDR3 protein: ASSQDVTGNTGELF
V gene: TRBV5-1; J gene: TRBJ2-2; CDR3 protein: ASSWQGITGELF
V gene: TRBV10-3; J gene: TRBJ1-4; CDR3 protein: AISRTANEKLF
V gene: TRBV5-5; J gene: TRBJ1-2; CDR3 protein: ASSSGTAAYGYT
V gene: TRBV24-1; J gene: TRBJ2-1; CDR3 protein: ATSDPGLAGVFAWRQF
V gene: TRBV6-4; J gene: TRBJ2-1; CDR3 protein: ASSDTWTSGSEQF
V gene: TRBV7-6; J gene: TRBJ2-3; CDR3 protein: ASSLAIDSVTDTQY
V gene: TRBV11-2; J gene: TRBJ2-5; CDR3 protein: ASSFVWAPQETQY
V gene: TRBV24-1; J gene: TRBJ2-3; CDR3 protein: ATSDPQRTTDTQY
V gene: TRBV9; J gene: TRBJ2-2; CDR3 protein: ASSAQGVSTGELF
V gene: TRBV2; J gene: TRBJ2-7; CDR3 protein: ASSYIGSSYEQY
V gene: TRBV5-5; J gene: TRBJ2-1; CDR3 protein: ASSLTGYEQF
V gene: TRBV27; J gene: TRBJ2-3; CDR3 protein: ASSFGTSASDTQY
V gene: TRBV2; J gene: TRBJ2-3; CDR3 protein: ASSSRTSGRPDTQY
V gene: TRBV2; J gene: TRBJ2-4; CDR3 protein: ASSSAGALAKNIQY
V gene: TRBV14; J gene: TRBJ1-4; CDR3 protein: ASSHQQGRKLF
V gene: TRBV5-6; J gene: TRBJ1-5; CDR3 protein: ASSLAPSNQPQH